This TCR beta chain was recorded in a study of OX40 agonist ivuxolimab in advanced cancers. Study in general: About 44% of patients had received prior checkpoint inhibitor therapy. Study-level findings and limits: The authors also found low normalized T-cell clonal expansion in some nonresponders. Averaged across samples, CD8+ T cells carried more expanded clones than CD4+ did. With doses of 0.1 to 3.0 mg/kg, CD4+ and CD8+ blood T cells had undergone clonal expansion by week 6.

Profiled with immunoSEQ multiplex PCR; TCRdb holds only in-frame clones, not every one. The sample carries 70,000 to 80,000 clones, nearly 95% recorded once. Per the germline V gene, CDR1 is SNHLY and CDR2 is FYNNEI. V gave up 7 bases and J gave up 6 bases; unmatched junction bases: 15. The CDR3 runs to 17 residues. Note on this clone: The antigen remains undetermined.

The V call is TRBV2, the J call TRBJ2-1, with 10 bases matching TRBD2. Here the sequenced sample was CD4+ or CD8+ T cells sorted from blood, taken in a trial of the OX40 agonist ivuxolimab. The TCR was taken from an adult with an advanced solid tumor such as melanoma, head and neck, liver or kidney cancer. The CDR3 spells CASIGTLAGEVSNEQFF. CDR3 sequence (DNA): TGTGCCAGCATAGGGACGCTAGCGGGAGAGGTGAGCAATGAGCAGTTCTTC.